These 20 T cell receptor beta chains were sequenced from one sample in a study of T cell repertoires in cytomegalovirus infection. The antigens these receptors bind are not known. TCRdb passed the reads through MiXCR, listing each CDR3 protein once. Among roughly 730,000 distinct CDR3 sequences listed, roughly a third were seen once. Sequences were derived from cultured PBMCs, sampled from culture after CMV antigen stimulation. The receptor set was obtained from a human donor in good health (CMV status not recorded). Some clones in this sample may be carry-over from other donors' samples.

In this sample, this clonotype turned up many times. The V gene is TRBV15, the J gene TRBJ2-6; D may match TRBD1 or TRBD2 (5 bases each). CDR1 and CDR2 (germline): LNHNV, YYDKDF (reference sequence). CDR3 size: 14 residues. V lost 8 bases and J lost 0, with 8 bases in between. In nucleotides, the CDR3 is TGTGCCACCCAGAGGGGCTCTGGGGCCAACGTCCTGACTTTC. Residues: CATQRGSGANVLTF. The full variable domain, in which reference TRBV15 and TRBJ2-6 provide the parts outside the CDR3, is DAMVIQNPRYQVTQFGKPVTLSCSQTLNHNVMYWYQQKSSQAPKLLFHYYDKDFNNEADTPDNFQSRRPNTSFCFLDIRSPGLGDTAMYLCATQRGSGANVLTFGAGSRLTVL.

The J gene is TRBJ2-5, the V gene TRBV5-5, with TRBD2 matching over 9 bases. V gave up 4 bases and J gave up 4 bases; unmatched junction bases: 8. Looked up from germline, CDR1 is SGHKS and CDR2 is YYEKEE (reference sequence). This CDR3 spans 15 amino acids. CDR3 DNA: TGTGCCAGCAGCCCCTGGGGCGGGGGGGCAGAGACCCAGTACTTC. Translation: CASSPWGGGAETQYF.

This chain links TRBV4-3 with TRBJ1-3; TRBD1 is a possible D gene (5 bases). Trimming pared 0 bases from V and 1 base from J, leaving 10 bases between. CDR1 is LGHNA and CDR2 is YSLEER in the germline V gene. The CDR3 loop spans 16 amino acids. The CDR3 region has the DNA TGCGCCAGCAGCCAAGAGTGGGCAGGGTCTGGAAACACCATATATTTT. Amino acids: CASSQEWAGSGNTIYF.

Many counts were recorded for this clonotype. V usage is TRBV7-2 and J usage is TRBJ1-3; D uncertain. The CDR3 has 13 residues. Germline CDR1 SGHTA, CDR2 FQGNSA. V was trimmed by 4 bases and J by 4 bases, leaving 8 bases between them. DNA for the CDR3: TGTGCCAGCAGCTCCCTAACGGGAAACACCATATATTTT. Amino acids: CASSSLTGNTIYF.

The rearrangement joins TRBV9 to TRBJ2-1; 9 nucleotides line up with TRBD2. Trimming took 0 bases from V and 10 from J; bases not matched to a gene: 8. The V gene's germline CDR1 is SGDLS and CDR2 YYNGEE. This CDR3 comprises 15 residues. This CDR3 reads CASSVEKREDGEQFF. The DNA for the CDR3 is TGTGCCAGCAGCGTAGAAAAGCGGGAGGATGGGGAGCAGTTCTTC.

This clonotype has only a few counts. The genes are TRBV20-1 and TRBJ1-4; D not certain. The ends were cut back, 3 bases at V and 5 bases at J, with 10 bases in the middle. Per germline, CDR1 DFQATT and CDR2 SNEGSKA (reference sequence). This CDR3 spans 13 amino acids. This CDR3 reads CSARKEPNEKLFF. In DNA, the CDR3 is TGCAGTGCTAGGAAGGAGCCCAATGAAAAACTGTTTTTT.

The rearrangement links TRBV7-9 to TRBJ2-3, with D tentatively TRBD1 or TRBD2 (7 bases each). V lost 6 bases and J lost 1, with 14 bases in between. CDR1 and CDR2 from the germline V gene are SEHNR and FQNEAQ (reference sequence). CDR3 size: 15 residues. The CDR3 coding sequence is TGTGCCAGCAGTAGCCAGGGGGGGGGCACAGATACGCAGTATTTT. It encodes CASSSQGGGTDTQYF. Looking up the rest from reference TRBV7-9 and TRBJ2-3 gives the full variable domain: DTGVSQNPRHKITKRGQNVTFRCDPISEHNRLYWYRQTLGQGPEFLTYFQNEAQLEKSRLLSDRFSAERPKGSFSTLEIQRTEQGDSAMYLCASSSQGGGTDTQYFGPGTRLTVL.

CDR3 nucleotide sequence: TGCAGTGCTAGAGTACAGACCCAGTACTTC. This sequence encodes CSARVQTQYF. The chain uses TRBV20-1 and TRBJ2-5, with D uncertain. The CDR3 contains 10 residues. The V gene lost 1 base and the J gene lost 6 bases, with 3 bases spanning the gap. Germline values: CDR1 DFQATT, CDR2 SNEGSKA (reference sequence).

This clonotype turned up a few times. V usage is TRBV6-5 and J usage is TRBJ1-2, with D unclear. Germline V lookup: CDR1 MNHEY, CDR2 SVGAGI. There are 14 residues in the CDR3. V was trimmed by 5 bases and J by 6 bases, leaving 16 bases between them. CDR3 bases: TGTGCCAGCAGTCTAGGACGCGGGCTTCATGGCTACACCTTC. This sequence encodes CASSLGRGLHGYTF.

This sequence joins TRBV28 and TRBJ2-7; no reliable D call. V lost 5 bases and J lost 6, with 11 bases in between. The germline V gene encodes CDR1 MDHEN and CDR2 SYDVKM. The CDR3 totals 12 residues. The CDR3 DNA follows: TGTGCCAGCAGTGTTCGTTCACGCGAGCAGTACTTC. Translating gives CASSVRSREQYF.

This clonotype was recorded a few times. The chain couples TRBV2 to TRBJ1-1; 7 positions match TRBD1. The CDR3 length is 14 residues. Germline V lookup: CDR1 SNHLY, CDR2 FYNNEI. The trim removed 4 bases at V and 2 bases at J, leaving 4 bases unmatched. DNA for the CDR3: TGTGCCAGCAGTGTAGGGGGCGGTAACACTGAAGCTTTCTTT. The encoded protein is CASSVGGGNTEAFF.

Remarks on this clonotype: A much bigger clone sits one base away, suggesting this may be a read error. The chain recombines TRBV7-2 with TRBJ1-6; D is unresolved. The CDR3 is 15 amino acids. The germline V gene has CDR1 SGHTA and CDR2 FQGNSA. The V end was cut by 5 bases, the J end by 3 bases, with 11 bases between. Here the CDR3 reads CASSRGRHYNSPLHF. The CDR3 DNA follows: TGTGCCAGCAGCCGTGGACGCCACTATAATTCACCCCTCCACTTT. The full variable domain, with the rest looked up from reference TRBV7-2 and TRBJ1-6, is GAGVSQSPSNKVTEKGKDVELRCDPISGHTALYWYRQSLGQGLEFLIYFQGNSAPDKSGLPSDRFSAERTGGSVSTLTIQRTQQEDSAVYLCASSRGRHYNSPLHFGNGTRLTVT.

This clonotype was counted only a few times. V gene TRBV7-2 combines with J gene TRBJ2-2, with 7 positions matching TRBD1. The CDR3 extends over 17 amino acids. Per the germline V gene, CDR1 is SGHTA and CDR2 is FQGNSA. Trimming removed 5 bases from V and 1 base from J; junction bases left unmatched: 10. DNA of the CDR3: TGTGCCAGCAGCCCCTCGCTGGACAGGCGGAACACCGGGGAGCTGTTTTTT. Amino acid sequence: CASSPSLDRRNTGELFF.

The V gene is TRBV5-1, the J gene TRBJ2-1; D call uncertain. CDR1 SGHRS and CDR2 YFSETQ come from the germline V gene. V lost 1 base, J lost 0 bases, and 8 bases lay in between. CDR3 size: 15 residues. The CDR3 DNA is TGCGCCAGCAGCTTGCAGGACCGCTCCTACAATGAGCAGTTCTTC. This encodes CASSLQDRSYNEQFF.

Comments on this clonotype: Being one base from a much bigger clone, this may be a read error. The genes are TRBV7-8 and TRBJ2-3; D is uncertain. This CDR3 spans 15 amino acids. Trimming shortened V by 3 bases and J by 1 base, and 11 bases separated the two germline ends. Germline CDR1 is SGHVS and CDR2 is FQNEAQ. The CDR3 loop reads CASSFWSAGTDTQYF. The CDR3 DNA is TGTGCCAGCAGCTTTTGGTCAGCTGGCACAGATACGCAGTATTTT. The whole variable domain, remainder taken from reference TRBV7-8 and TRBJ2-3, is GAGVSQSPRYKVAKRGQDVALRCDPISGHVSLFWYQQALGQGPEFLTYFQNEAQLDKSGLPSDRFFAERPEGSVSTLKIQRTQQEDSAVYLCASSFWSAGTDTQYFGPGTRLTVL.

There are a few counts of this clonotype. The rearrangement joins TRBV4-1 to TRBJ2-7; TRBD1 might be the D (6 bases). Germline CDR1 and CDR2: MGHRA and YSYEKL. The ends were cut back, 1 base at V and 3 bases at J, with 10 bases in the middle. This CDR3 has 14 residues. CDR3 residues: CASSQATGSYEQYF. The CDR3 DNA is TGCGCCAGCAGCCAAGCGACAGGAAGCTACGAGCAGTACTTC.

The CDR3 loop is CASSVNRAGTDTQYF. The CDR3 nucleotides are TGTGCCAGCAGTGTTAACAGGGCCGGCACAGATACGCAGTATTTT. The chain combines TRBV2 with TRBJ2-3, with D tentatively TRBD1 (6 bases). This CDR3 region has 15 residues. Trimming left V 4 bases short and J 1 base short, with 12 bases between. In germline, CDR1 is SNHLY, CDR2 FYNNEI.

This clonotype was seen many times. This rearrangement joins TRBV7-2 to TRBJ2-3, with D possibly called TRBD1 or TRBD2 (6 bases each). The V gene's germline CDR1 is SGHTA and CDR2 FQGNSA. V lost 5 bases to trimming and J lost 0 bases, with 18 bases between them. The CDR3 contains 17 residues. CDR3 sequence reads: CASSPGTWGASTDTQYF. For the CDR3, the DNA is TGTGCCAGCAGCCCCGGTACGTGGGGGGCCAGCACAGATACGCAGTATTTT.

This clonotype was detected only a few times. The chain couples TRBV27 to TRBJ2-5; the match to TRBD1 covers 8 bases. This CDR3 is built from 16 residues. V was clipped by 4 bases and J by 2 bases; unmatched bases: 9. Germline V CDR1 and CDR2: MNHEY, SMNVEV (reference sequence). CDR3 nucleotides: TGTGCCAGCAGTTCCCTTCGGGGACAGGATCAAGAGACCCAGTACTTC. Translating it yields CASSSLRGQDQETQYF.

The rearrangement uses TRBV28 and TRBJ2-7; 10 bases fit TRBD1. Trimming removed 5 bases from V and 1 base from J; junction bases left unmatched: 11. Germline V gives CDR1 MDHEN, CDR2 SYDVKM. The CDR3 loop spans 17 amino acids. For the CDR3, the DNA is TGTGCCAGCAGTGCGCCACGACAGGGGGCGCGTTCCTACGAGCAGTACTTC. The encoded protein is CASSAPRQGARSYEQYF.